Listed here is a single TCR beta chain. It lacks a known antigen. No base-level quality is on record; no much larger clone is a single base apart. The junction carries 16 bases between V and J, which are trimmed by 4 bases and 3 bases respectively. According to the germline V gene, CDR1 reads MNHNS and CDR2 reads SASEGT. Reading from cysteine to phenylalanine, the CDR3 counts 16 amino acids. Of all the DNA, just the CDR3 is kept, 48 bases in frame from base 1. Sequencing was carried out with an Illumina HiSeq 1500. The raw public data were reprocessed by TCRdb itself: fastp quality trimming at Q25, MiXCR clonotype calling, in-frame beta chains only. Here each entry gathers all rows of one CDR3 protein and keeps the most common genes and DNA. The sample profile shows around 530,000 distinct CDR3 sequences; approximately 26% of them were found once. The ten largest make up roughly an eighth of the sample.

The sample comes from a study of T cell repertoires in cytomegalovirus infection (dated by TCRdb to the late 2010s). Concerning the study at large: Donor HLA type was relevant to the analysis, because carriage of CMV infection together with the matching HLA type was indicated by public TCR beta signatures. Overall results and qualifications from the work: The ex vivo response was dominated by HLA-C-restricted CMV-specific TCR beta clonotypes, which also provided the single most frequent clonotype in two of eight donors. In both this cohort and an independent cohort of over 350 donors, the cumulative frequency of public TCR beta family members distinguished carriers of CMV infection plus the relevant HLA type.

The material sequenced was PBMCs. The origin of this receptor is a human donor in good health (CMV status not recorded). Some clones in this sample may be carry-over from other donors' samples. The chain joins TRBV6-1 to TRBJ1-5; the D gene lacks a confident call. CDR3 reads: CASSVKVGSYNQPQHF. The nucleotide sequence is TGTGCCAGCAGTGTTAAGGTAGGGTCGTACAATCAGCCCCAGCATTTT.